These 17 T cell receptor beta chains were all obtained from the same sample, sequenced in a study of human versus mouse CDR3 diversity and MHC coevolution. The data were produced by immunoSEQ multiplex PCR, yet TCRdb's version contains in-frame clones alone and is incomplete. The repertoire holds tens of thousands of clones, with 85% to 95% as singletons. Sequencing was performed on naive CD4+ T cells from blood. This sample's subset: CD45RO-negative CD62L-positive naive CD4 T cells. Receptors originate from a person aged 55 to 75 in good health.

The chain employs TRBV19 and TRBJ2-2, with TRBD2 identical over 9 bases. Trimming took 3 bases from V and 7 from J; bases not matched to a gene: 3. This CDR3 has 14 residues. In germline, CDR1 is LNHDA, CDR2 SQIVND (reference sequence). The DNA of the CDR3 is TGTGCCAGTAGTATCGCACTAGCGGGCGGGGAGCTGTTTTTT. Amino acid sequence: CASSIALAGGELFF.

The chain has TRBV29-1 and TRBJ1-1, with D perhaps matching TRBD1 (6 bases). The CDR3 extends over 13 amino acids. Trimming removed 2 bases at V and 1 base at J, with 8 bases between. Germline CDR1 is SQVTM and CDR2 is ANQGSEA. The CDR3 sequence is CSVESRGNTEAFF. The CDR3 coding sequence is TGCAGCGTTGAAAGCAGGGGGAACACTGAAGCTTTCTTT.

V and J are TRBV11-2 and TRBJ2-6, with D perhaps TRBD2 (5 bases). V was clipped by 9 bases and J by 4 bases, with 19 bases between them. CDR3 length: 16 residues. Germline CDR1 SGHAT, CDR2 FQNNGV. The DNA for the CDR3 is TGTGCCAGGAGCGAGGGCCCCTGGTCCGGGGCCAACGTCCTGACTTTC. Its translation: CARSEGPWSGANVLTF.

CDR3 sequence: CASRDMRYEQYF. The CDR3 nucleotides read TGTGCCAGCCGGGACATGCGCTACGAGCAGTACTTC. The chain employs TRBV6-6 and TRBJ2-7; possible D gene TRBD1, 6 bases. The CDR3 runs to 12 residues. Germline lookup yields CDR1 MNHNY and CDR2 SVGAGI (reference sequence). Trimming pared 8 bases from V and 3 bases from J, leaving 11 bases between.

This clone was seen only a few times. The V gene is TRBV6-6, the J gene TRBJ1-4; D uncertain. Trimming removed 0 bases at V and 7 bases at J, with 12 bases between. This CDR3 region has 15 residues. Germline V lookup: CDR1 MNHNY, CDR2 SVGAGI (reference sequence). The CDR3 reads CASSYSTGSSEKLFF. CDR3 in DNA: TGTGCCAGCAGTTACTCGACGGGATCGAGTGAAAAACTGTTTTTT.

A word on this clone: The same CDR3 is also encoded by other DNA sequences in this sample. CDR3 region: CASSYSGSSYEQYF. The CDR3 coding sequence is TGTGCCAGCAGTTATAGCGGGAGCTCCTACGAGCAGTACTTC. The chain recombines TRBV6-6 with TRBJ2-7, with TRBD2 matching over 9 bases. The CDR3 consists of 14 residues. The ends lost 3 bases at V and 0 bases at J; junction bases unmatched: 0. From germline, CDR1 is MNHNY and CDR2 SVGAGI (reference sequence).

V usage is TRBV9 and J usage is TRBJ2-7, with 7 bases that match TRBD1. Trimming took 4 bases from V and 6 from J; bases not matched to a gene: 7. Germline V gene lookup returns CDR1 SGDLS and CDR2 YYNGEE. CDR3 length equals 13 residues. CDR3 in DNA: TGTGCCAGCAGCAGTCGACAGGGTTCCGAGCAGTACTTC. This sequence encodes CASSSRQGSEQYF.

The chain carries TRBV28 and TRBJ2-7, with D unresolved. The CDR3 has 13 residues. The ends were cut back, 3 bases at V and 2 bases at J, with 8 bases in the middle. CDR1 is MDHEN and CDR2 is SYDVKM in the germline V gene. The CDR3 DNA sequence: TGTGCCAGCAGTTTCGGGTTCACCTACGAGCAGTACTTC. This translates into CASSFGFTYEQYF.

This clone was counted a single time. V gene TRBV5-1 combines with J gene TRBJ2-1; D possibly corresponds to TRBD2 (6 bases). CDR3 length: 15 residues. V gave up 2 bases and J gave up 7 bases, with 16 bases separating them. CDR1 SGHRS and CDR2 YFSETQ come from the germline V gene. The CDR3 DNA is TGCGCCAGCAGCTTTACTAGCAGGATGGGGAATGAGCAGTTCTTC. It encodes CASSFTSRMGNEQFF.

This chain joins TRBV11-2 and TRBJ1-2, with D perhaps matching TRBD1 (5 bases). This CDR3 comprises 17 residues. V lost 0 bases and J lost 3, with 17 bases in between. CDR1 is SGHAT and CDR2 is FQNNGV in the germline V gene. CDR3 nucleotide sequence: TGTGCCAGCAGCTTAGATCGGGGGAACACCCTGGACTATGGCTACACCTTC. Its translation is CASSLDRGNTLDYGYTF.

V is TRBV7-8 and J is TRBJ2-7; 10 bases are shared with TRBD2. Germline V gives CDR1 SGHVS, CDR2 FQNEAQ. The CDR3 is 16 residues long. Trimming took 1 base from V and 5 from J; bases not matched to a gene: 8. CDR3 amino acids: CASSLGRLAGPDEQYF. In DNA form, the CDR3 reads TGTGCCAGCAGCTTAGGACGACTAGCGGGTCCCGACGAGCAGTACTTC. Full variable domain (remainder filled in from reference TRBV7-8 and TRBJ2-7): GAGVSQSPRYKVAKRGQDVALRCDPISGHVSLFWYQQALGQGPEFLTYFQNEAQLDKSGLPSDRFFAERPEGSVSTLKIQRTQQEDSAVYLCASSLGRLAGPDEQYFGPGTRLTVT.

The rearrangement joins TRBV27 to TRBJ2-1; D is perhaps TRBD2 (6 bases). Germline-derived CDR1 and CDR2 are MNHEY and SMNVEV (reference sequence). Trimming shortened V by 4 bases and J by 5 bases, and 18 bases separated the two germline ends. The CDR3 has 16 amino acids. CDR3 region: CASSSLLGGGNNEQFF. The CDR3 nucleotides read TGTGCCAGCAGTTCCCTCCTGGGGGGAGGTAACAATGAGCAGTTCTTC.

The chain is built from TRBV2 and TRBJ2-1; 11 nucleotides agree with TRBD2. J lost 2 bases, V lost 6 bases, and 6 bases had no gene match. Germline CDR1 reads SNHLY; CDR2 reads FYNNEI. There are 16 residues in the CDR3. CDR3 protein: CASRDSGRAPYNEQFF. CDR3 DNA: TGTGCCAGCAGGGATAGCGGGAGGGCCCCCTACAATGAGCAGTTCTTC.

The genes are TRBV5-1 and TRBJ2-6, with D perhaps matching TRBD1 (6 bases). The CDR3 covers 17 residues. Germline CDR1 SGHRS, CDR2 YFSETQ. V was shortened by 2 bases and J by 4 bases, with 16 bases between the two germline ends. Here the CDR3 DNA reads TGCGCCAGCAGCTTCTCAGGGGACCTGCTAGGGGCCAACGTCCTGACTTTC. Protein: CASSFSGDLLGANVLTF.

The chain uses TRBV2 and TRBJ2-2; TRBD1 matches 8 bases. The CDR3 is 15 amino acids. Germline CDR1 is SNHLY and CDR2 is FYNNEI. V dropped 6 bases and J dropped 2; count of bases not matched to a gene: 5. CDR3 amino acids: CASSGQGGNTGELFF. The CDR3 DNA follows: TGTGCCAGCAGCGGACAGGGAGGCAACACCGGGGAGCTGTTTTTT.

Here the CDR3 reads CASSEGTAGFEKLFF. CDR3 nucleotides: TGTGCCAGCAGTGAAGGGACCGCAGGGTTTGAAAAACTGTTTTTT. The rearrangement uses TRBV6-1 and TRBJ1-4, with D perhaps TRBD1 (5 bases). Germline V gene sequence: CDR1 MNHNS, CDR2 SASEGT. Trimming stripped 1 base from V and 7 bases from J, with 13 bases between. The length of the CDR3 is 15 residues.

The rearrangement joins TRBV10-1 to TRBJ1-4; 10 bases map to TRBD1. With 3 bases clipped from V and 5 bases from J, the junction kept 3 bases outside the gene matches. The CDR3 is made up of 15 amino acids. Germline CDR1 WNHNN, CDR2 SYGVQD (reference sequence). Here the CDR3 DNA reads TGCGCCAGCAGTGACCCGGGACAGGGGAATGAAAAACTGTTTTTT. Translation gives CASSDPGQGNEKLFF.